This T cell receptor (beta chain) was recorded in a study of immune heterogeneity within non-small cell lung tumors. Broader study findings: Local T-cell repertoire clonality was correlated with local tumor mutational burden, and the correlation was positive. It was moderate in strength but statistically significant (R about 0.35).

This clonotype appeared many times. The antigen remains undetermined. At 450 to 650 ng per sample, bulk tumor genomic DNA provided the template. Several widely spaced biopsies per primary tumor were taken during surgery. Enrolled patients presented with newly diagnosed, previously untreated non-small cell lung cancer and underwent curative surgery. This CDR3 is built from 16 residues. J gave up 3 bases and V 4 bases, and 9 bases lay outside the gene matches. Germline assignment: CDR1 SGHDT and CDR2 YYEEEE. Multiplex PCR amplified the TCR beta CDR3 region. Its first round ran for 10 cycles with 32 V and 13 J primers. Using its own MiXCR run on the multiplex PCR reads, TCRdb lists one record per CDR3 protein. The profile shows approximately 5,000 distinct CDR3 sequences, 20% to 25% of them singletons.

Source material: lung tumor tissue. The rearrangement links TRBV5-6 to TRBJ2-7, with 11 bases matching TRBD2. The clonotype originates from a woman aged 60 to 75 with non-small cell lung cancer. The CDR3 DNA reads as TGTGCCAGCAGCGCCATCCTAGCGGGAGGTCTCTACGAGCAGTACTTC. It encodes CASSAILAGGLYEQYF.